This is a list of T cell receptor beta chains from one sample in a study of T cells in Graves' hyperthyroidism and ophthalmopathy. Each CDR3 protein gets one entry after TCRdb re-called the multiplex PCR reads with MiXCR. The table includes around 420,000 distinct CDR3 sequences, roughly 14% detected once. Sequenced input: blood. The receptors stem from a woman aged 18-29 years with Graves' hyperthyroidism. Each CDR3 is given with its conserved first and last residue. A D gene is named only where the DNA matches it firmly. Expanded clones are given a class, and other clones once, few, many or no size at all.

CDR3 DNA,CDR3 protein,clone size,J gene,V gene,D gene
TGCAGTGCCCAGAGAATGGACCTAGCCTACGAGCAGTACTTC,CSAQRMDLAYEQYF,many,TRBJ2-7,TRBV20-1,-
TGTGCCAGCAGTTCCAGGCAGGGAAGCCGATACGAGCAGTACTTC,CASSSRQGSRYEQYF,-,TRBJ2-7,TRBV6-5,-
TGTGCCAGCAGTTATATGGAGGGGACCTCCAATAATTCACCCCTCCACTTT,CASSYMEGTSNNSPLHF,-,TRBJ1-6,TRBV6-2/TRBV6-3,-
TGTGCCAGCCGCAGCGGTGGGATAGCCGGGAATCAGCCCCAGCATTTT,CASRSGGIAGNQPQHF,-,TRBJ1-5,TRBV6-1,-
TGTGCCAGCAGTCGGGGACAGGGGTTCGAGCAGCCCCAGCATTTT,CASSRGQGFEQPQHF,many,TRBJ1-5,TRBV28,TRBD1
TGTGCCAGCAGAGGAGGTGGCGGGCGGGGTTATGGCTACACCTTC,CASRGGGGRGYGYTF,few,TRBJ1-2,TRBV25-1,-
TGTGCCAGCAGCGCGGGACCGCGAGAAAAACTGTTTTTT,CASSAGPREKLFF,many,TRBJ1-4,TRBV9,-
TGCAGTGCAAGCGACAGGGGGGACTATGGCTACACCTTC,CSASDRGDYGYTF,many,TRBJ1-2,TRBV20-1,TRBD1
TGTGCCAGCAGTGAAGAGGGGGCTTGGGGCAATCAGCCCCAGCATTTT,CASSEEGAWGNQPQHF,-,TRBJ1-5,TRBV6-1,TRBD1
TGTGCCAGCAGTAGGCAGGGGGCGGTCTATGGCTACACCTTC,CASSRQGAVYGYTF,many,TRBJ1-2,TRBV6-1,TRBD1
TGTGCCAGCTGGGACACCACGAACTATGGCTACACCTTC,CASWDTTNYGYTF,many,TRBJ1-2,TRBV6-1,-
TGTGCCATCAGTGAGAGAGCGGGAGCGGGAGGCAATGAGCAGTTCTTC,CAISERAGAGGNEQFF,many,TRBJ2-1,TRBV10-3,TRBD2
TGTGCCAGCAGCCAAGATCGAAGTACAAATGAAAAACTGTTTTTT,CASSQDRSTNEKLFF,few,TRBJ1-4,TRBV14,-
TGTGCCAGCAGTTACCCTGGACAGGGGGAGTACGAGCAGTACTTC,CASSYPGQGEYEQYF,-,TRBJ2-7,TRBV6-6,TRBD1
TGTGCCAGCCATGCACAAGGGGAAGGGGACACTGAAGCTTTCTTT,CASHAQGEGDTEAFF,many,TRBJ1-1,TRBV7-9,-
TGTGCCAGCAGCCAAGATGGGGCCGATACGCAGTATTTT,CASSQDGADTQYF,few,TRBJ2-3,TRBV4-2,-
TGTGCCAGCAGTGACACGACGGGCTACGCCTACGAGCAGTACTTC,CASSDTTGYAYEQYF,-,TRBJ2-7,TRBV25-1,-
TGTGCCAGCATGGACACTTCCTACGAGCAGTACTTC,CASMDTSYEQYF,many,TRBJ2-7,TRBV6-1,-
TGTGCCAGTAGTACCATAGGAACTGAAGCTTTCTTT,CASSTIGTEAFF,many,TRBJ1-1,TRBV19,-
TGCAGTGCTAGAGATATTGGGACTAGCGGGGGGGCCGGGACCCAGTACTTC,CSARDIGTSGGAGTQYF,-,TRBJ2-5,TRBV20-1,TRBD2
TGTGCCATCAGTGAGTCAGCGGGGGGCCTGAGCTCCTACGAGCAGTACTTC,CAISESAGGLSSYEQYF,many,TRBJ2-7,TRBV10-3,TRBD2
TGCAGCGTTTACGACAGCCCAACCTATGGCTACACCTTC,CSVYDSPTYGYTF,many,TRBJ1-2,TRBV29-1,-
TGTGCCTGGAGCAGGGACTCCTACAATGAGCAGTTCTTC,CAWSRDSYNEQFF,many,TRBJ2-1,TRBV30,-
TGTGCCAGTCACGGGACAGACACCTCCTACGAGCAGTACTTC,CASHGTDTSYEQYF,-,TRBJ2-7,TRBV6-1,TRBD1
TGTGCCAGCTCACCCTCCCGGGACAGTGAAGCTTTCTTT,CASSPSRDSEAFF,many,TRBJ1-1,TRBV18,TRBD1
TGTGCCAGCAGCGTAGGTGGACAGGTCCCAGATACGCAGTATTTT,CASSVGGQVPDTQYF,-,TRBJ2-3,TRBV9,TRBD1
TGTGCCAGCAGCCGAGCGGGGGGAAAAGAGACCCAGTACTTC,CASSRAGGKETQYF,many,TRBJ2-5,TRBV7-6,TRBD2
TGCAGTGCTAGAGATCCTGGCGGGGGGCCCCCATCGAATGAGCAGTTCTTC,CSARDPGGGPPSNEQFF,-,TRBJ2-1,TRBV20-1,TRBD2
TGTGCCAGCAGTCTCCGGGACAGGGGCGACTATGGCTACACCTTC,CASSLRDRGDYGYTF,many,TRBJ1-2,TRBV12-3/TRBV12-4,TRBD1
TGTGCCAGCAGCCCGGGGACTATGGACGAGCAGTACTTC,CASSPGTMDEQYF,many,TRBJ2-7,TRBV11-3,TRBD2
TGTGCCAGCAGCTTACAACTAGCGGCTAACACCGGGGAGCTGTTTTTT,CASSLQLAANTGELFF,many,TRBJ2-2,TRBV7-2,TRBD2
TGTGCCAGCAGCGCGAATACAGGCCTTGGGTATGAGCAGTTCTTC,CASSANTGLGYEQFF,few,TRBJ2-1,TRBV9,-
TGTGCCAGCAGCCTCCTAGCCCCTGGCTGGGCGTACGAGCAGTACTTC,CASSLLAPGWAYEQYF,many,TRBJ2-7,TRBV7-6,-
TGTGCCAGCAGCCGCGAGCAGGGAACCGATGAAAAACTGTTTTTT,CASSREQGTDEKLFF,few,TRBJ1-4,TRBV14,-
TGTGCCACCCGAACAGGGGCGGGGGAGCAGTACTTC,CATRTGAGEQYF,many,TRBJ2-7,TRBV28,-
TGCAGCGTTGTCCCGGGACAGGGGGCAGATACGCAGTATTTT,CSVVPGQGADTQYF,many,TRBJ2-3,TRBV29-1,TRBD1
TGTGCCAGCAGTGAAATCCAGGCGGGTTCTGACGAGCAGTACTTC,CASSEIQAGSDEQYF,many,TRBJ2-7,TRBV2,-
TGCGCCAGCAGCCCCGGGACACCCATCGGGGGGCTGTTTTTT,CASSPGTPIGGLFF,-,TRBJ2-2,TRBV5-1,-
TGTGCCAGCACCGGGGGCTTCGCCTACAATGAGCAGTTCTTC,CASTGGFAYNEQFF,-,TRBJ2-1,TRBV6-1,-
TGTGCCAGCAGCTTACTGACAGGCGAAGATGGCTACACCTTC,CASSLLTGEDGYTF,few,TRBJ1-2,TRBV7-9,-
TGTGCCAGCACTCCCCGTTGGGGGACTAATGAAAAACTGTTTTTT,CASTPRWGTNEKLFF,many,TRBJ1-4,TRBV6-1,-
TGTGCCAGCAGCTTTGGTATGGGACTAGCGGATTACGAGCAGTACTTC,CASSFGMGLADYEQYF,many,TRBJ2-7,TRBV7-2,TRBD2
TGCAGTGCTAGAGATCGGACAGGGGCGGGGGCTGAAGCTTTCTTT,CSARDRTGAGAEAFF,-,TRBJ1-1,TRBV20-1,TRBD1
TGTGCCAGCAGCGTAGGGGAACCGGGACAGGGGGCCACTGAAGCTTTCTTT,CASSVGEPGQGATEAFF,many,TRBJ1-1,TRBV7-8,TRBD1
TGTGCCAGTGGGGAGAGGTTATACAATGAGCAGTTCTTC,CASGERLYNEQFF,many,TRBJ2-1,TRBV19,-
TGTGCCAGCAGTGCCAGGGTAGCGGGGGCCTACAATGAGCAGTTCTTC,CASSARVAGAYNEQFF,-,TRBJ2-1,TRBV12-3/TRBV12-4,TRBD2
TGTGCCAGCAGTAAGATCCCCTTAACCTACGAGCAGTACTTC,CASSKIPLTYEQYF,many,TRBJ2-7,TRBV6-1,-
TGTGCCACCAGACGAATAGGGACAGTATACAATGAGCAGTTCTTC,CATRRIGTVYNEQFF,many,TRBJ2-1,TRBV2,TRBD1
TGTGCCAGCAGCCCAGAAACGAGAGATACGCAGTATTTT,CASSPETRDTQYF,once,TRBJ2-3,TRBV6-1,-
TGCAGCGTTGAAGATCTTGCGGGACTAGAAGCTGTTGAGCAGTTCTTC,CSVEDLAGLEAVEQFF,many,TRBJ2-1,TRBV29-1,TRBD2
TGTGCCAGTACGGGAACTACGATGCGGGGCTACACCTTC,CASTGTTMRGYTF,few,TRBJ1-2,TRBV19,-
TGCGCCAGCAGCCCCGGGACAGGGGATGAAAAACTGTTTTTT,CASSPGTGDEKLFF,many,TRBJ1-4,TRBV5-1,TRBD1
TGCAGTGCTAGAGCCGGGACTAGCGGGAAGGGGGGAAACATTCAGTACTTC,CSARAGTSGKGGNIQYF,few,TRBJ2-4,TRBV20-1,TRBD2